The clone carrying this T cell receptor beta chain was observed many times. No antigen is known for it. There are 15 residues in the CDR3. Per the germline V gene, CDR1 is SGHTA and CDR2 is FQGTGA. V gave up 0 bases and J gave up 4 bases; unmatched junction bases: 2. The record originates from a study of neurological immune-mediated disorders. General study points: Expanded clones shared no CDR3 amino acid sequences across subjects, suggesting private repertoires in all groups. Expansion of TCR clones was greatest in HTLV-1-associated myelopathy and smallest in multiple sclerosis, where it fell below that of healthy controls.

Each TCR transcript was tagged with a 10-nucleotide random UMI during 5'RACE. Sequencing runs each generated in excess of 160 million TCR-beta sequences derived from 15-18 subjects. TCRdb redid the calling of the 5' RACE reads with MiXCR, one entry per CDR3 protein. The sample carries more than 50,000 distinct CDR3 sequences, around 24% recorded once. Time point denoted: technical triplicate 2. The V gene is TRBV7-3, the J gene TRBJ2-1; 8 bases match TRBD2. The sample comprised PBMCs. The clonotype comes from a man aged 60 to 75 with HTLV-1-associated myelopathy (HAM/TSP). CDR3 nucleotide sequence: TGTGCCAGCAGCTTAACACCGGGAGGGTACAATGAGCAGTTCTTC. Amino acids: CASSLTPGGYNEQFF.